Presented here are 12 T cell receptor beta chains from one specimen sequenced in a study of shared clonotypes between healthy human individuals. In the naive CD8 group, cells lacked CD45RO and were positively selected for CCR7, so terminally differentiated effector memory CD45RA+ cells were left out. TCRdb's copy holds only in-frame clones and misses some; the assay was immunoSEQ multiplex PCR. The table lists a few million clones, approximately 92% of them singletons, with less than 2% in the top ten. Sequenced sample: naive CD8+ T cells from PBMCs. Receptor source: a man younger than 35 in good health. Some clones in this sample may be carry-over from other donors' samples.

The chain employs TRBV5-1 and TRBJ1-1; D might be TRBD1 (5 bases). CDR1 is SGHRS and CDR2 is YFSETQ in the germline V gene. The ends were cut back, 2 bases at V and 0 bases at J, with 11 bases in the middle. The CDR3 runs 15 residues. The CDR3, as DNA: TGCGCCAGCAGCTTACGGACAAGTTTGAACACTGAAGCTTTCTTT. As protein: CASSLRTSLNTEAFF.

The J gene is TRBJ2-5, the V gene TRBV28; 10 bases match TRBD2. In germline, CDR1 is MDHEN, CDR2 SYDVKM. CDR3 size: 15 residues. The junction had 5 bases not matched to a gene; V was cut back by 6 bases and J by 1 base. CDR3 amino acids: CASSFSGRSQETQYF. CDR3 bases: TGTGCCAGCAGCTTTAGCGGGAGGAGCCAAGAGACCCAGTACTTC.

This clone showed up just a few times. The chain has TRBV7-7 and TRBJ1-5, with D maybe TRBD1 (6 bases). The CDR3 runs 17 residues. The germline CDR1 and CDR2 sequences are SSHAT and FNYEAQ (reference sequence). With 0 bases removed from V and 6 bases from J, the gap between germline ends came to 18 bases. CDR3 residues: CASSLALEGEDRQPQHF. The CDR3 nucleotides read TGTGCCAGCAGCTTAGCGTTAGAGGGGGAGGATCGTCAGCCCCAGCATTTT.

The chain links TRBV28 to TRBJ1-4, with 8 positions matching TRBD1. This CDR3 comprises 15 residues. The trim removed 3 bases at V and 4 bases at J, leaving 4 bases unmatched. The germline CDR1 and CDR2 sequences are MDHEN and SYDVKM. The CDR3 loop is CASSFRTGRNEKLFF. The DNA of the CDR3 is TGTGCCAGCAGTTTCCGGACAGGGCGTAATGAAAAACTGTTTTTT.

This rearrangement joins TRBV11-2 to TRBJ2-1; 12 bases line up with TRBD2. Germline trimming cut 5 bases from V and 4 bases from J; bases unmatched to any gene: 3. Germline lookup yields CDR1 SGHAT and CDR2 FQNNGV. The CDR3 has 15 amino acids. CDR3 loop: CASSIGLAGYNEQFF. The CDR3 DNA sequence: TGTGCCAGCAGCATCGGACTAGCGGGATACAATGAGCAGTTCTTC.

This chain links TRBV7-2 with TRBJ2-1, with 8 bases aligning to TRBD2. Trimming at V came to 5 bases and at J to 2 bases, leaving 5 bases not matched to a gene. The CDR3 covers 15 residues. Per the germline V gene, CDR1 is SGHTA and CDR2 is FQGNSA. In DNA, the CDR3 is TGTGCCAGCAGCGCGAAGCGGGGGCCCTACAATGAGCAGTTCTTC. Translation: CASSAKRGPYNEQFF. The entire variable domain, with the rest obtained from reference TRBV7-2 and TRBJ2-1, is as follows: GAGVSQSPSNKVTEKGKDVELRCDPISGHTALYWYRQSLGQGLEFLIYFQGNSAPDKSGLPSDRFSAERTGGSVSTLTIQRTQQEDSAVYLCASSAKRGPYNEQFFGPGTRLTVL.

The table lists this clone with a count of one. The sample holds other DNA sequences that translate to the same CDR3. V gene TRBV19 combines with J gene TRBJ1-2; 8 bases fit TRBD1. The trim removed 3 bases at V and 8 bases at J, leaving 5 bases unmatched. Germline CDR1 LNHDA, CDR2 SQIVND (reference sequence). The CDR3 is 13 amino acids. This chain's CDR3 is CASSIGTGSGYTF. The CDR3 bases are TGTGCCAGTAGTATTGGGACAGGTAGCGGCTACACCTTC.

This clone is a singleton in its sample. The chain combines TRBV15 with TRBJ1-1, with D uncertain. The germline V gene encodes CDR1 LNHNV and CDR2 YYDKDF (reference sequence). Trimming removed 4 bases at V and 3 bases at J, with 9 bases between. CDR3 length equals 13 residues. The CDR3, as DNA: TGTGCCACCAGCACGAGGGAGTACACTGAAGCTTTCTTT. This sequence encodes CATSTREYTEAFF.

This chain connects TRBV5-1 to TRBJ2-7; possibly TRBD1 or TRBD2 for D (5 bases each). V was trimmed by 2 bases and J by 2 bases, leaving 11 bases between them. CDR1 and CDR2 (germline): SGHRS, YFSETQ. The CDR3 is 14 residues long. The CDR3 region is CASSFPGSAYEQYF. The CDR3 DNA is TGCGCCAGCAGCTTTCCAGGGAGCGCCTACGAGCAGTACTTC.

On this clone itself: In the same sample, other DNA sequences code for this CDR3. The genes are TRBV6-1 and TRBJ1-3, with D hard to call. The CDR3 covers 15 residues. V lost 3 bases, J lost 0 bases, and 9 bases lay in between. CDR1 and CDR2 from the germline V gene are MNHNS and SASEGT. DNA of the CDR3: TGTGCCAGCAGTGATCGGAGTAGCTCTGGAAACACCATATATTTT. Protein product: CASSDRSSSGNTIYF.

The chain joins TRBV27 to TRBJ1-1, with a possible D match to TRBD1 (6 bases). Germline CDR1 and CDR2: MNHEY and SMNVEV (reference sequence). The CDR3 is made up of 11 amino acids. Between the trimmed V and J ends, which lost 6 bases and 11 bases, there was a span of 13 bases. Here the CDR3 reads CASSYGTRAFF. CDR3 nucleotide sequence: TGTGCCAGCAGCTACGGGACACGGGCTTTCTTT.

The CDR3 sequence: CASSRWDGQYGYTF. The CDR3 DNA reads TGTGCCAGCAGCCGTTGGGACGGTCAGTATGGCTACACCTTC. This rearrangement joins TRBV7-9 to TRBJ1-2, with D maybe TRBD1 (5 bases). The CDR3 runs to 14 residues. V lost 5 bases and J 5 bases, leaving 15 bases between the germline ends. Germline V gene data show CDR1 as SEHNR and CDR2 as FQNEAQ (reference sequence). Supplemented by reference TRBV7-9 and TRBJ1-2, the full variable domain reads DTGVSQNPRHKITKRGQNVTFRCDPISEHNRLYWYRQTLGQGPEFLTYFQNEAQLEKSRLLSDRFSAERPKGSFSTLEIQRTEQGDSAMYLCASSRWDGQYGYTFGSGTRLTVV.